One sample yielded the 30 T cell receptor beta chains listed below, sequenced in a study of blood T cell repertoires in COVID-19. This table comes from immunoSEQ multiplex PCR, and its TCRdb copy is limited to in-frame clones, with some not included. The sample has a few hundred thousand clones; 90% are singletons. What was sequenced was peripheral blood. Receptors originate from a middle-aged woman with COVID-19, enrolled during active disease.

About this clone: This CDR3 is also generated by other DNA sequences in the sample. This sequence joins TRBV5-1 and TRBJ2-5, with 7 bases identical to TRBD1. This CDR3 region has 16 residues. Germline V gene sequence: CDR1 SGHRS, CDR2 YFSETQ. Trimming took 1 base from V and 5 from J; bases not matched to a gene: 11. CDR3 coding DNA: TGCGCCAGCAGCTTGTCACCCTCGACAGGGTCGGAGACCCAGTACTTC. Translated, it gives CASSLSPSTGSETQYF.

The V and J genes are TRBV28 and TRBJ1-1; the D gene is possibly TRBD1 (5 bases). This CDR3 region has 11 residues. Looked up from germline, CDR1 is MDHEN and CDR2 is SYDVKM. V lost 0 bases and J 11 bases, leaving 7 bases between the germline ends. CDR3 in amino acids: CASSLWGGAFF. The CDR3 bases are TGTGCCAGCAGTTTATGGGGGGGGGCTTTCTTT.

The rearrangement uses TRBV15 and TRBJ2-1; no reliable D call. There are 15 residues in the CDR3. Germline CDR1 and CDR2: LNHNV and YYDKDF (reference sequence). The V gene lost 0 bases and the J gene lost 2 bases, with 8 bases spanning the gap. CDR3 nucleotides: TGTGCCACCAGCAGAGATGTGGCAGCCTACAATGAGCAGTTCTTC. Its protein product is CATSRDVAAYNEQFF.

Written as DNA, the CDR3 is TGCGCCAGCAGCTCGGGGACAGTCGCGAACACTGAAGCTTTCTTT. It codes for CASSSGTVANTEAFF. The J gene is TRBJ1-1, the V gene TRBV5-1; TRBD1 matches 7 bases. Germline-derived CDR1 and CDR2 are SGHRS and YFSETQ. CDR3 size: 15 residues. V shed 3 bases, J shed 1 base, and the junction held 6 bases outside the gene matches.

CDR3 coding DNA: TGTGCCAGCAGTTACAGGGCAGGGGAACAGCCCCAGCATTTT. Its translation: CASSYRAGEQPQHF. V is TRBV6-2 or TRBV6-3 and J is TRBJ1-5; tentatively, D is TRBD1 (6 bases). The germline V and J ends were trimmed by 2 bases and 7 bases, with 12 bases remaining between them. The CDR3 is made up of 14 amino acids. Germline loops: CDR1 MNHEY, CDR2 SVGEGT.

This chain connects TRBV5-1 to TRBJ2-3; TRBD1 aligns across 7 bases. This CDR3 is 14 amino acids long. V lost 4 bases and J lost 4; bases outside the gene matches: 6. The germline CDR1 and CDR2 sequences are SGHRS and YFSETQ. The CDR3 sequence is CASSVGQSPDTQYF. CDR3 DNA: TGCGCCAGCAGCGTGGGACAGAGTCCAGATACGCAGTATTTT.

The gene calls are TRBV30 and TRBJ2-1; D unclear. Trimming cost V 1 base and J 7 bases, with 8 bases left between them. The CDR3 consists of 12 residues. CDR1 and CDR2 (germline): GTSNPN, SVGIG (reference sequence). The CDR3 spells CAWSDFENEQFF. The CDR3 DNA reads as TGTGCCTGGAGTGACTTTGAGAATGAGCAGTTCTTC.

The gene calls are TRBV6-6 and TRBJ2-1, with D perhaps matching TRBD2 (6 bases). The CDR3 is made up of 16 amino acids. CDR1 is MNHNY and CDR2 is SVGAGI in the germline V gene (reference sequence). V dropped 0 bases and J dropped 2 bases, with 11 bases sitting between them. The CDR3 loop reads CASSYSGGIAYNEQFF. The CDR3 DNA reads TGTGCCAGCAGTTACTCGGGCGGGATCGCCTACAATGAGCAGTTCTTC.

The rearrangement uses TRBV18 and TRBJ1-4, with D possibly being TRBD1 (6 bases). The CDR3 runs 14 residues. Germline-derived CDR1 and CDR2 are KGHSH and LQKENI. Trimming stripped 4 bases from V and 1 base from J, with 7 bases between. The CDR3 sequence is CASSQTGTNEKLFF. Written as DNA, the CDR3 is TGTGCCAGCTCACAGACAGGAACTAATGAAAAACTGTTTTTT.

CDR3 protein: CASSQDAAYYTEAFF. As DNA, the CDR3 is TGCGCCAGCAGCCAAGACGCGGCATATTACACTGAAGCTTTCTTT. The V and J genes are TRBV4-3 and TRBJ1-1, with no clear D. V gave up 0 bases and J gave up 3 bases, with 11 bases separating them. This CDR3 has 15 residues. Per germline, CDR1 LGHNA and CDR2 YSLEER.

The V call is TRBV2, the J call TRBJ1-5; TRBD1 is a possible D gene (5 bases). From germline, CDR1 is SNHLY and CDR2 FYNNEI. This CDR3 has 15 residues. Trimming cost V 2 bases and J 3 bases, with 11 bases left between them. In DNA form, the CDR3 reads TGTGCCAGCAGTGAAACCAGGGCTCTCAATCAGCCCCAGCATTTT. It codes for CASSETRALNQPQHF.

The chain links TRBV6-5 to TRBJ1-1; weak D call: TRBD1 (5 bases). Germline values: CDR1 MNHEY, CDR2 SVGAGI. With 5 bases removed from V and 4 bases from J, the gap between germline ends came to 11 bases. This CDR3 has 13 residues. The CDR3: CASSQGGFTEAFF. The CDR3 bases are TGTGCCAGCAGTCAGGGTGGGTTCACTGAAGCTTTCTTT.

The J gene is TRBJ2-1, the V gene TRBV19, with 12 bases fitting TRBD2. Trimming cost V 3 bases and J 5 bases; bases outside gene matches: 11. There are 18 residues in the CDR3. CDR1 and CDR2 (germline): LNHDA, SQIVND (reference sequence). The CDR3 sequence: CASSIPRTSGTDNNEQFF. The CDR3 nucleotides read TGTGCCAGTAGTATTCCTCGGACTAGCGGGACAGATAACAATGAGCAGTTCTTC.

This clone was seen a single time. The J gene is TRBJ2-1, the V gene TRBV4-1; D possibly corresponds to TRBD2 (5 bases). There are 13 residues in the CDR3. Trimming shortened V by 2 bases and J by 7 bases, and 9 bases separated the two germline ends. CDR1 is MGHRA and CDR2 is YSYEKL in the germline V gene. CDR3 region: CASSQRTGNEQFF. The CDR3 DNA is TGCGCCAGCAGCCAACGGACGGGAAATGAGCAGTTCTTC.

The V gene is TRBV30, the J gene TRBJ2-7; 7 bases match TRBD1. Germline trimming cut 0 bases from V and 10 bases from J; bases unmatched to any gene: 6. Germline CDR1 and CDR2: GTSNPN and SVGIG (reference sequence). The CDR3 extends over 12 amino acids. This chain's CDR3 is CAWSVRQGEQYF. CDR3 nucleotides: TGTGCCTGGAGTGTAAGACAGGGTGAACAGTACTTC.

This chain links TRBV7-3 with TRBJ1-2; D is unresolved. V lost 1 base and J lost 6, with 12 bases in between. The CDR3 has 14 amino acids. Germline CDR1 and CDR2: SGHTA and FQGTGA. CDR3 protein: CASSLNVAGDGYTF. The CDR3 DNA is TGTGCCAGCAGCTTAAACGTGGCGGGCGATGGCTACACCTTC. Drawing the rest from reference TRBV7-3 and TRBJ1-2, the complete variable domain is GAGVSQTPSNKVTEKGKYVELRCDPISGHTALYWYRQSLGQGPEFLIYFQGTGAADDSGLPNDRFFAVRPEGSVSTLKIQRTERGDSAVYLCASSLNVAGDGYTFGSGTRLTVV.

This rearrangement joins TRBV6-6 to TRBJ2-3, with D possibly TRBD1 on 6 matching bases. The V end lost 6 bases, the J end lost 3 bases, and 16 bases lay between the germline ends. In germline, CDR1 is MNHNY, CDR2 SVGAGI (reference sequence). The CDR3 sequence is 15 residues long. The CDR3 DNA reads as TGTGCCAGCAGACACACCGGCCAGGGGACAGATACGCAGTATTTT. Protein sequence: CASRHTGQGTDTQYF.

V and J are TRBV18 and TRBJ1-3, with D unclear. In germline, CDR1 is KGHSH, CDR2 LQKENI. This CDR3 comprises 15 residues. V lost 2 bases, J lost 3 bases, and 11 bases lay in between. DNA for the CDR3: TGTGCCAGCTCACCAACCCGAGGCGTTGGAAACACCATATATTTT. This gives the protein CASSPTRGVGNTIYF.

V and J are TRBV7-2 and TRBJ1-2; 7 bases map to TRBD1. Germline assignment: CDR1 SGHTA and CDR2 FQGNSA. J lost 2 bases, V lost 4 bases, and 10 bases had no gene match. There are 16 residues in the CDR3. The DNA for the CDR3 is TGTGCCAGCAGCTCCCCCGGACAGGCGCAAAACTATGGCTACACCTTC. Amino acid sequence: CASSSPGQAQNYGYTF.

The chain links TRBV30 to TRBJ1-1; 7 bases are a match to TRBD1. CDR3 length equals 12 residues. With V trimmed by 2 bases and J by 9 bases, 6 bases remained unmatched. The germline CDR1 and CDR2 sequences are GTSNPN and SVGIG (reference sequence). CDR3 residues: CAWSRSRGKAFF. The DNA of the CDR3 is TGTGCCTGGAGTAGGAGCAGGGGGAAAGCTTTCTTT.

The chain couples TRBV5-1 to TRBJ2-5; tentative D call: TRBD1 (6 bases). Per the germline V gene, CDR1 is SGHRS and CDR2 is YFSETQ. V lost 4 bases to trimming and J lost 2 bases, with 15 bases between them. CDR3 size: 15 residues. The CDR3 region has the DNA TGCGCCAGCAGCGGGCAGGGGCTCATACAAGAGACCCAGTACTTC. It yields the protein CASSGQGLIQETQYF.

The J gene is TRBJ1-5, the V gene TRBV20-1; 8 bases align to TRBD1. Germline CDR1 DFQATT, CDR2 SNEGSKA (reference sequence). The CDR3 totals 13 residues. Losses at the gene ends were 3 bases for V and 7 bases for J; bases not matched to a gene: 5. The CDR3 bases are TGCAGTGCTAGTGACTACAGGGGGCAGCCCCAGCATTTT. Its translation: CSASDYRGQPQHF.

The V and J genes are TRBV9 and TRBJ2-1; no firm D call. Germline V CDR1 and CDR2: SGDLS, YYNGEE. V lost 2 bases to trimming and J lost 1 base, with 16 bases between them. The CDR3 runs 17 residues. This chain's CDR3 is CASSVVGAGISYNEQFF. CDR3 bases: TGTGCCAGCAGCGTTGTCGGCGCAGGAATTTCCTACAATGAGCAGTTCTTC.

The chain couples TRBV7-2 to TRBJ2-2; 9 bases line up with TRBD2. CDR1 and CDR2 from the germline V gene are SGHTA and FQGNSA. CDR3 size: 17 residues. V shed 3 bases and J 6 bases; nucleotides not matched to a gene: 11. For the CDR3, the DNA is TGTGCCAGCAGCTTCGGGGCGGGGGGGGGCGCCCCCGGGGAGCTGTTTTTT. It is translated as CASSFGAGGGAPGELFF.

The chain carries TRBV4-3 and TRBJ1-2; 7 bases match TRBD1. Trimming removed 4 bases from V and 3 bases from J; junction bases left unmatched: 11. Per the germline V gene, CDR1 is LGHNA and CDR2 is YSLEER. The length of the CDR3 is 16 residues. The CDR3 bases are TGCGCCAGCAGCCCCGGCCCGGGACAGAAGGACTATGGCTACACCTTC. It codes for CASSPGPGQKDYGYTF.

V usage is TRBV19 and J usage is TRBJ2-2; 9 positions agree with TRBD1. Germline V gene lookup returns CDR1 LNHDA and CDR2 SQIVND (reference sequence). After removal of 1 base from V and 4 bases from J, the junction contained 4 bases not matched to a gene. The CDR3 is made up of 16 amino acids. The CDR3 here is CASSIGVTGGTGELFF. The CDR3 DNA is TGTGCCAGTAGTATAGGTGTGACAGGGGGCACCGGGGAGCTGTTTTTT. The full variable domain, with the rest looked up from reference TRBV19 and TRBJ2-2, is DGGITQSPKYLFRKEGQNVTLSCEQNLNHDAMYWYRQDPGQGLRLIYYSQIVNDFQKGDIAEGYSVSREKKESFPLTVTSAQKNPTAFYLCASSIGVTGGTGELFFGEGSRLTVL.

This sequence joins TRBV15 and TRBJ1-2; D is unclear. V dropped 3 bases and J dropped 8 bases, with 13 bases sitting between them. In germline, CDR1 is LNHNV, CDR2 YYDKDF (reference sequence). The CDR3 runs 13 residues. The CDR3 here is CATSSGWAGGYTF. The CDR3 DNA is TGTGCCACCAGCAGTGGGTGGGCCGGCGGCTACACCTTC.

The chain has TRBV27 and TRBJ2-7, with TRBD1 identical over 7 bases. V was clipped by 3 bases and J by 2 bases; unmatched bases: 7. The CDR3 loop spans 15 amino acids. The germline V gene encodes CDR1 MNHEY and CDR2 SMNVEV (reference sequence). CDR3 protein: CASSFGQGVPYEQYF. Here the CDR3 DNA reads TGTGCCAGCAGTTTTGGGCAGGGGGTTCCCTACGAGCAGTACTTC.

The CDR3 region is CASSSQGLSSYNSPLHF. The CDR3 bases are TGTGCCAGCAGTAGCCAGGGCCTGAGCTCCTATAATTCACCCCTCCACTTT. V usage is TRBV2 and J usage is TRBJ1-6; D perhaps matches TRBD1 (5 bases). Germline CDR1 and CDR2: SNHLY and FYNNEI. V lost 5 bases, J lost 0 bases, and 14 bases lay in between. CDR3 length equals 17 residues.

V is TRBV4-3 and J is TRBJ1-5, with TRBD1 as a possible D gene (5 bases). Germline loops: CDR1 LGHNA, CDR2 YSLEER. Trimming shortened V by 0 bases and J by 5 bases, and 11 bases separated the two germline ends. This CDR3 has 15 residues. In nucleotides, the CDR3 is TGCGCCAGCAGCCAAGAAAAGGGGAGGGATCAGCCCCAGCATTTT. Translated, it gives CASSQEKGRDQPQHF.